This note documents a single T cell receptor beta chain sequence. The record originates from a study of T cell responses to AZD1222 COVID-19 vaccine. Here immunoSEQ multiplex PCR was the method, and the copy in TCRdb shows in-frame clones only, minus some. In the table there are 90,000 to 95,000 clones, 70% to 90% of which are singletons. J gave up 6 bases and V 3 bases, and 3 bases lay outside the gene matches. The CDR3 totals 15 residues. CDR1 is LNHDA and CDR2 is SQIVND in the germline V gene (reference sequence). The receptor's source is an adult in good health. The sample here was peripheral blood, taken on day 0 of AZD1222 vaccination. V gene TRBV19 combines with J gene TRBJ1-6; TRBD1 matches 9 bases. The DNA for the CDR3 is TGTGCCAGTAGTATGCTGGGACAGGGTAATTCACCCCTCCACTTT. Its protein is CASSMLGQGNSPLHF.